This T cell receptor (beta chain) appears in the sequencing data of a study of monozygotic twins with inflammatory bowel disease. Study outcomes and limitations: Relative to healthy twins, IBD patients had fewer clonotypes in common with others, a gap that was especially apparent with disease activity. The study found lower TCRbeta diversity (inverse Simpson) in IBD patients than in healthy co-twins.

A word on this clonotype: Its antigen remains unidentified.

Template switching incorporated UMIs with a 6-nucleotide sample barcode. TCRdb re-called the 5' RACE reads and catalogs CDR3 proteins one per entry, DNA excluded. The sample totals a few hundred thousand distinct CDR3 sequences. This CDR3 is built from 15 residues. In germline, CDR1 is KGHSH, CDR2 LQKENI. The J gene is TRBJ2-1, the V gene TRBV18; TCRdb indicates TRBD2, and absent DNA this call remains unverified. The source of this sequence is a human donor with ulcerative colitis or Crohn's disease, or a healthy co-twin of an affected twin (not recorded which). The sample comprised blood. CDR3 sequence reads: CASSPPSGRDNEQFF.